One and the same sample provided the 15 T cell receptor beta chains below, sequenced in a study of blood T cell repertoires in COVID-19. Measured with immunoSEQ multiplex PCR; TCRdb has only the in-frame clones, and not every one. The table has around 440,000 clones, around 88% seen once. Sequencing input: peripheral blood. The origin of the receptors is a woman aged 45 to 65 with COVID-19, enrolled during active disease.

The rearrangement joins TRBV6-1 to TRBJ2-7; 10 nucleotides align to TRBD1. Per the germline V gene, CDR1 is MNHNS and CDR2 is SASEGT. The junction had 5 bases not matched to a gene; V was cut back by 1 base and J by 5 bases. The CDR3 covers 15 residues. In DNA form, the CDR3 reads TGTGCCAGCAGTGAAGTGAGACAGGGGGCTGACGAGCAGTACTTC. Translation gives CASSEVRQGADEQYF.

The chain has TRBV3-1 (or the pseudogene TRBV3-2) and TRBJ1-2; 7 nucleotides align to TRBD1. The CDR3 runs 14 residues. Germline-derived CDR1 and CDR2 are LGHDT and YNNKEL (reference sequence). V lost 3 bases, J lost 2 bases, and 3 bases stayed unmatched. The CDR3 coding sequence is TGTGCCAGCAGCCAGCCGGGACAGAACTATGGCTACACCTTC. This translates into CASSQPGQNYGYTF.

The rearrangement joins TRBV27 to TRBJ1-1; TRBD1 might be the D (5 bases). Trimming left V 8 bases short and J 5 bases short, with 18 bases between. This CDR3 contains 14 residues. Germline loops: CDR1 MNHEY, CDR2 SMNVEV (reference sequence). CDR3 residues: CASGLGHRRTEAFF. The CDR3 DNA follows: TGTGCCAGCGGCTTAGGACACAGAAGGACTGAAGCTTTCTTT.

The chain has TRBV2 and TRBJ1-3; 7 bases are a match to TRBD1. This CDR3 spans 14 amino acids. V gave up 2 bases and J gave up 8 bases; unmatched junction bases: 6. The germline CDR1 and CDR2 sequences are SNHLY and FYNNEI. CDR3 sequence: CASSENRGSDTIYF. In DNA form, the CDR3 reads TGTGCCAGCAGTGAAAACAGGGGAAGTGACACCATATATTTT. Combining the CDR3 with reference TRBV2 and TRBJ1-3 gives the whole variable domain EPEVTQTPSHQVTQMGQEVILRCVPISNHLYFYWYRQILGQKVEFLVSFYNNEISEKSEIFDDQFSVERPDGSNFTLKIRSTKLEDSAMYFCASSENRGSDTIYFGEGSWLTVV.

The DNA for the CDR3 is TGTGCCAGCAGGACAGGGGGCTGGACAGATACGCAGTATTTT. Translating gives CASRTGGWTDTQYF. The rearrangement joins TRBV11-2 to TRBJ2-3; TRBD1 aligns across 10 bases. The germline gives CDR1 SGHAT, CDR2 FQNNGV. This CDR3 comprises 14 residues. The V segment lost 6 bases and the J segment 3 bases; nucleotides outside the gene matches: 3.

The chain links TRBV30 to TRBJ1-2; D remains ambiguous. Germline assignment: CDR1 GTSNPN and CDR2 SVGIG (reference sequence). The CDR3 spans 11 residues. The ends were cut back, 3 bases at V and 10 bases at J, with 12 bases in the middle. This chain's CDR3 is CAWREAVSYTF. The CDR3 nucleotides are TGTGCCTGGAGGGAAGCGGTGTCCTACACCTTC.

In nucleotides, the CDR3 is TGTGCCAGCAGCTACAGGCCCGATCATGGCTACACCTTC. This translates into CASSYRPDHGYTF. This chain uses TRBV25-1 with TRBJ1-2; tentative D call: TRBD1 (5 bases). Trimming took 6 bases from V and 6 from J, leaving 14 bases between them. CDR3 length equals 13 residues. The germline CDR1 and CDR2 sequences are MGHDK and SYGVNS.

This chain links TRBV19 with TRBJ1-2; 9 bases agree with TRBD1. J lost 6 bases, V lost 8 bases, and 7 bases had no gene match. This CDR3 has 13 residues. Germline assignment: CDR1 LNHDA and CDR2 SQIVND (reference sequence). CDR3 bases: TGTGCCAGTCGCCGGGACAGGGCGGATGGCTACACCTTC. Its translation is CASRRDRADGYTF.

This clone came up once. V is TRBV10-3 and J is TRBJ1-5, with TRBD1 as a possible D gene (6 bases). Trimming stripped 4 bases from V and 0 bases from J, with 10 bases between. CDR1 is ENHRY, CDR2 SYGVKD, per germline. This CDR3 spans 15 amino acids. DNA for the CDR3: TGTGCCATCAGTGCCGCGGACAGTAGCAATCAGCCCCAGCATTTT. The encoded protein is CAISAADSSNQPQHF.

The V call is TRBV3-1 (or the pseudogene TRBV3-2), the J call TRBJ1-4; D might be TRBD1 (5 bases). The CDR3 has 16 residues. V was clipped by 4 bases and J by 7 bases, with 19 bases between them. The germline CDR1 and CDR2 sequences are LGHDT and YNNKEL (reference sequence). CDR3 region: CASSPPWGGTSEKLFF. For the CDR3, the DNA is TGTGCCAGCAGCCCCCCATGGGGGGGGACCTCTGAAAAACTGTTTTTT.

This chain joins TRBV27 and TRBJ2-3, with 8 bases aligning to TRBD2. The germline CDR1 and CDR2 sequences are MNHEY and SMNVEV (reference sequence). This CDR3 is 16 amino acids long. V was clipped by 2 bases and J by 4 bases; unmatched bases: 8. The CDR3 loop is CASSLASGGLADTQYF. As DNA, the CDR3 is TGTGCCAGCAGTTTAGCCAGCGGGGGTCTCGCAGATACGCAGTATTTT.

The V and J genes are TRBV7-2 and TRBJ1-1; D may be TRBD1 (6 bases). CDR3 length equals 14 residues. Germline V gene lookup returns CDR1 SGHTA and CDR2 FQGNSA. Trimming shortened V by 7 bases and J by 10 bases, and 22 bases separated the two germline ends. This CDR3 reads CASTMGPGQTGAFF. The CDR3 DNA sequence: TGTGCCAGCACCATGGGGCCAGGACAGACGGGAGCTTTCTTT.

The rearrangement joins TRBV18 to TRBJ1-5, with TRBD1 as a possible D gene (5 bases). In germline, CDR1 is KGHSH, CDR2 LQKENI. V lost 2 bases to trimming and J lost 5 bases, with 34 bases between them. CDR3 length: 22 residues. CDR3 bases: TGTGCCAGCTCACCAACCGCGGGACCTGGGCGATGGAATAAGTTGATGGATCAGCCCCAGCATTTT. Its translation is CASSPTAGPGRWNKLMDQPQHF.

This sequence joins TRBV11-2 and TRBJ2-3, with TRBD2 matching over 11 bases. V was clipped by 4 bases and J by 1 base; unmatched bases: 7. Germline V CDR1 and CDR2: SGHAT, FQNNGV. The CDR3 extends over 17 amino acids. The CDR3 here is CASSSIAGGPGTDTQYF. DNA of the CDR3: TGTGCCAGCAGCTCCATAGCGGGGGGGCCGGGCACAGATACGCAGTATTTT.

The chain uses TRBV5-5 and TRBJ1-5; D not resolved. Trimming took 1 base from V and 1 from J, leaving 6 bases between them. This CDR3 region has 14 residues. Germline loops: CDR1 SGHKS, CDR2 YYEKEE (reference sequence). CDR3 sequence: CASSLLVSNQPQHF. The CDR3 DNA reads as TGTGCCAGCAGCTTGTTAGTCAGCAATCAGCCCCAGCATTTT.